The rows below give T cell receptor beta chains drawn from one sample of a study of cytomegalovirus exposure and HLA in healthy donors. The data were produced by immunoSEQ multiplex PCR, yet TCRdb's version contains in-frame clones alone and is incomplete. This table has around 130,000 clones, around 83% appearing once. The specimen sequenced was PBMCs. These receptors came from a woman under 30 in good health and CMV-seropositive. Both conserved end residues are part of each CDR3. The D gene is left open where the match is weak. Clone sizes are given selectively: once, few, many, or a class where the clone is expanded.

v_gene	d_gene	j_gene	abundance	CDR3aa	CDR3nt
TRBV29-1	TRBD1	TRBJ2-7	NA	CSVSGQGANEQYF	TGCAGCGTTTCGGGACAGGGCGCGAACGAGCAGTACTTC
TRBV6-5	NA	TRBJ1-5	once	CASRRQGASNQPQHF	TGTGCCAGCAGAAGACAAGGGGCTAGCAATCAGCCCCAGCATTTT
TRBV5-1	NA	TRBJ2-3	NA	CASSLAPSTDTQYF	TGCGCCAGCAGCTTGGCCCCTAGCACAGATACGCAGTATTTT
TRBV19	NA	TRBJ2-7	NA	CASSKGQGGEQYF	TGTGCCAGTAGTAAGGGTCAGGGGGGAGAGCAGTACTTC
TRBV25-1	TRBD2	TRBJ2-1	NA	CASSEPPQRGGNNEQFF	TGTGCCAGCAGTGAACCCCCCCAGCGGGGGGGAAACAATGAGCAGTTCTTC
TRBV18	NA	TRBJ1-2	NA	CASSLEQGYYGYTF	TGTGCCAGCTCACTAGAACAGGGCTACTATGGCTACACCTTC
TRBV4-1	TRBD1	TRBJ2-7	NA	CASSQHGQGSDEQYF	TGCGCCAGCAGCCAGCACGGACAGGGGTCGGACGAGCAGTACTTC
TRBV4-1	TRBD2	TRBJ2-5	NA	CASSQDETSIYF	TGCGCCAGCAGCCAAGATGAGACTAGCATATACTTC
TRBV6-5	NA	TRBJ2-4	NA	CASSYSVRQGLDIQYF	TGTGCCAGCAGTTACTCAGTGAGGCAGGGATTGGACATTCAGTACTTC
TRBV27	NA	TRBJ1-6	once	CASSFQGSSPLHF	TGTGCCAGCAGTTTCCAGGGGAGTTCACCCCTCCACTTT
TRBV27	TRBD1	TRBJ1-5	NA	CASRVTGTGVGQPQHF	TGTGCCAGCAGGGTCACCGGGACAGGGGTAGGTCAGCCCCAGCATTTT
TRBV9	NA	TRBJ2-3	NA	CASSVGEDTQYF	TGTGCCAGCAGCGTAGGAGAGGATACGCAGTATTTT
TRBV2	TRBD1	TRBJ2-2	few	CASSEFLPTGEWGPGELFF	TGTGCCAGCAGTGAATTCTTACCAACAGGGGAATGGGGTCCCGGGGAGCTGTTTTTT
TRBV4-2	TRBD2	TRBJ2-3	NA	CASSQDLTGLAQNTQYF	TGTGCCAGCAGCCAAGACTTAACCGGACTAGCTCAGAATACGCAGTATTTT
TRBV10-2	NA	TRBJ2-5	NA	CASSDPANQETQYF	TGCGCCAGCAGTGATCCAGCGAACCAAGAGACCCAGTACTTC
TRBV19	TRBD1	TRBJ1-5	few	CATSGTGRNQPQHF	TGTGCCACCTCAGGGACAGGTCGGAATCAGCCCCAGCATTTT
TRBV9	NA	TRBJ2-7	NA	CASSVVGGYEQYF	TGTGCCAGCAGCGTTGTCGGCGGCTACGAGCAGTACTTC
TRBV15	TRBD1	TRBJ2-1	NA	CATSRDGTGGSYNEQFF	TGTGCCACCAGCAGAGATGGGACAGGGGGCTCCTACAATGAGCAGTTCTTC
TRBV7-7	TRBD2	TRBJ2-5	NA	CASSLMGLAGGQETQYF	TGTGCTAGCAGCTTAATGGGGCTAGCGGGGGGGCAAGAGACCCAGTACTTC
TRBV19	TRBD1	TRBJ2-1	NA	CASNEQGYTYNEQFF	TGTGCCAGTAATGAACAGGGGTATACCTACAATGAGCAGTTCTTC
TRBV19	NA	TRBJ1-4	NA	CASKGIINEKLFF	TGTGCCAGTAAGGGGATCATTAATGAAAAACTGTTTTTT
TRBV15	NA	TRBJ2-1	NA	CASLKRNNEQFF	TGTGCCTCCCTGAAGCGGAACAATGAGCAGTTCTTC
TRBV29-1	TRBD1	TRBJ2-7	NA	CSVPDWTGKNEQYF	TGCAGCGTGCCCGACTGGACAGGGAAGAACGAGCAGTACTTC
TRBV14	NA	TRBJ2-7	NA	CASSLVEEYEQYF	TGTGCCAGCAGCCTCGTGGAGGAATACGAGCAGTACTTC
TRBV13	TRBD1	TRBJ2-3	NA	CASTPWTGTRDTQYF	TGTGCCAGCACCCCTTGGACAGGGACGAGAGATACGCAGTATTTT
TRBV6-5	NA	TRBJ1-1	NA	CASSAGEMNTEAFF	TGTGCCAGCAGCGCAGGGGAAATGAACACTGAAGCTTTCTTT
TRBV29-1	NA	TRBJ1-2	NA	CSVDQGGYGYTF	TGCAGCGTTGATCAGGGTGGCTATGGCTACACCTTC
TRBV5-6	TRBD2	TRBJ2-3	NA	CASSPGLAGLTDTQYF	TGTGCCAGCAGCCCAGGACTAGCGGGGCTCACAGATACGCAGTATTTT
TRBV6-1	NA	TRBJ1-3	NA	CASRRGHNSGNTIYF	TGTGCCAGCAGGAGGGGACACAACTCTGGAAACACCATATATTTT
TRBV4-1	TRBD2	TRBJ2-3	NA	CASSQLAGGPADTQYF	TGCGCCAGCAGCCAACTAGCGGGGGGGCCCGCAGATACGCAGTATTTT
TRBV5-1	TRBD1	TRBJ2-7	NA	CASSLGTGSIEQYF	TGCGCCAGCAGCTTAGGGACAGGGTCAATAGAGCAGTACTTC
TRBV7-9	TRBD2	TRBJ2-7	NA	CASSSSPGRGNAYEQYF	TGTGCCAGCAGCTCCTCTCCGGGGCGGGGGAATGCCTACGAGCAGTACTTC
TRBV10-2	NA	TRBJ2-4	NA	CASSSTDGMTQYF	TGCGCCAGCAGTTCAACCGACGGGATGACTCAGTACTTC
TRBV19	NA	TRBJ1-4	NA	CASSQALFF	TGTGCCAGTAGTCAGGCGTTGTTTTTT
TRBV6-1	TRBD2	TRBJ2-7	few	CASSEIGLVYEQYF	TGTGCCAGCAGTGAAATAGGACTAGTCTACGAGCAGTACTTC
TRBV4-1	TRBD2	TRBJ2-6	NA	CASSQLGLGDGANVLTF	TGCGCCAGCAGCCAATTAGGACTAGGTGATGGGGCCAACGTCCTGACTTTC
TRBV7-9	NA	TRBJ2-7	NA	CSSSNGWGNEQYF	TGTTCCAGCAGCAACGGTTGGGGCAACGAGCAGTACTTC
TRBV19	NA	TRBJ2-7	NA	CASSIDLLYEQYF	TGTGCCAGTAGTATAGATTTACTCTACGAGCAGTACTTC
TRBV4-1	TRBD2	TRBJ2-5	NA	CASSQDPRGGQYGTQYF	TGCGCCAGCAGCCAAGATCCGCGGGGGGGCCAGTATGGGACCCAGTACTTC
TRBV2	TRBD1	TRBJ2-3	NA	CAGGQIVPDTQYF	TGTGCCGGGGGACAGATAGTCCCAGATACGCAGTATTTT
TRBV27	NA	TRBJ1-2	NA	CASSLSKLGVGGYTF	TGTGCCAGCAGTTTATCGAAACTGGGAGTAGGCGGCTACACCTTC
TRBV5-5	NA	TRBJ1-2	NA	CASSTDGQVNYGYTF	TGTGCCAGCAGCACCGACGGACAAGTTAACTATGGCTACACCTTC
TRBV7-3	TRBD2	TRBJ2-1	NA	CASSLMAGGSNEQFF	TGTGCCAGCAGCTTAATGGCGGGGGGGTCTAATGAGCAGTTCTTC
TRBV11-2	TRBD2	TRBJ2-2	NA	CASSFPRGGDGTGELFF	TGTGCCAGCAGCTTCCCTCGGGGGGGGGATGGCACCGGGGAGCTGTTTTTT
TRBV5-1	NA	TRBJ1-2	NA	CASHFGGPDGYTF	TGCGCCAGCCACTTTGGGGGCCCTGATGGCTACACCTTC
TRBV6-6	TRBD1	TRBJ1-4	few	CASSTTGGAEKLFF	TGTGCCAGCAGTACGACAGGGGGCGCTGAAAAACTGTTTTTT
TRBV29-1	NA	TRBJ1-2	NA	CSGRSLYTFGYGYTF	TGCAGCGGGCGGAGTCTTTACACCTTCGGCTATGGCTACACCTTC
TRBV29-1	NA	TRBJ1-1	NA	CSVEEGGVTEAFF	TGCAGCGTTGAAGAAGGGGGTGTGACTGAAGCTTTCTTT
TRBV6-1	NA	TRBJ1-2	NA	CASSEPLILTGYGYTF	TGTGCCAGCAGTGAACCCCTGATACTAACAGGGTATGGCTACACCTTC
TRBV5-1	NA	TRBJ2-1	NA	CASSQESSYNEQFF	TGCGCCAGCAGCCAAGAGAGCTCCTACAATGAGCAGTTCTTC
TRBV18	NA	TRBJ1-6	NA	CASSPTGRENSPLHF	TGTGCCAGCTCACCTACCGGACGGGAGAATTCACCCCTCCACTTT
TRBV5-4	NA	TRBJ1-2	NA	CASSLRGHANYGYTF	TGTGCCAGCAGCTTGCGCGGGCATGCTAACTATGGCTACACCTTC
TRBV11-2	NA	TRBJ2-5	NA	CASSLLVLGTQYF	TGTGCCAGCAGCCTACTAGTTTTGGGGACCCAGTACTTC
TRBV19	TRBD1	TRBJ2-5	NA	CASSIDDRGLWETQYF	TGTGCCAGTAGTATAGATGACAGGGGCCTTTGGGAGACCCAGTACTTC
TRBV6-1	TRBD1	TRBJ2-7	NA	CASSVRQGPYEQYF	TGTGCCAGCAGTGTCCGACAGGGTCCCTACGAGCAGTACTTC